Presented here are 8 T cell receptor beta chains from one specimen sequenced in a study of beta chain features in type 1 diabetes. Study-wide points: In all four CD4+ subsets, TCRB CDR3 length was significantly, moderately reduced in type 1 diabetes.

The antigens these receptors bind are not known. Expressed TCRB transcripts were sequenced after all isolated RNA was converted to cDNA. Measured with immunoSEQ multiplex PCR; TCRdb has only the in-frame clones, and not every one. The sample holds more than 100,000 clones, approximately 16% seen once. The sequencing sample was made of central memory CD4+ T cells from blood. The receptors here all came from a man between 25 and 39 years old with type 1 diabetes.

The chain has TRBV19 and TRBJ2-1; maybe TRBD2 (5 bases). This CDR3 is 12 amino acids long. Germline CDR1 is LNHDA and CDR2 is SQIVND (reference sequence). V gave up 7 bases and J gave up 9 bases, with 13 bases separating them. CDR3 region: CASKAAVGEQFF. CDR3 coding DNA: TGTGCCAGTAAAGCGGCAGTTGGTGAGCAGTTCTTC.

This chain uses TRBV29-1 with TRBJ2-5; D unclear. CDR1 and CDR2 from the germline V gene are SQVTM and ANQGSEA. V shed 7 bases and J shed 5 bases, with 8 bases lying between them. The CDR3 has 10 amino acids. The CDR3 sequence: CSGYRETQYF. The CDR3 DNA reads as TGCAGCGGTTATCGGGAGACCCAGTACTTC.

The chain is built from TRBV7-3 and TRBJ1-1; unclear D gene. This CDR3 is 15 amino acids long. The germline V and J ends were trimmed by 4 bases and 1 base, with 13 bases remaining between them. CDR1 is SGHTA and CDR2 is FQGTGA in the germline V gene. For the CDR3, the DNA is TGTGCCAGCAGCTATAGCATGTCGAGGAACACTGAAGCTTTCTTT. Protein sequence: CASSYSMSRNTEAFF.

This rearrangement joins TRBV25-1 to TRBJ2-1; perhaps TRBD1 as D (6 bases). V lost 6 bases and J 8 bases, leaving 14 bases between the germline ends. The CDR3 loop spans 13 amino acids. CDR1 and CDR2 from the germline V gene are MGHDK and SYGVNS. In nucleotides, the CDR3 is TGTGCCAGCAGGGGCCAGGGGACCCATGAGCAGTTCTTC. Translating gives CASRGQGTHEQFF.

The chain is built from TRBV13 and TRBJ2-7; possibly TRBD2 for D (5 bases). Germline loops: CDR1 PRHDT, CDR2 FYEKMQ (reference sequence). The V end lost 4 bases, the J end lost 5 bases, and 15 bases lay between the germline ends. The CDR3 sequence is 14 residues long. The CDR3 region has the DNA TGTGCCAGCAGCTCCCTTCGGGGTACCCACGAGCAGTACTTC. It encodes CASSSLRGTHEQYF.

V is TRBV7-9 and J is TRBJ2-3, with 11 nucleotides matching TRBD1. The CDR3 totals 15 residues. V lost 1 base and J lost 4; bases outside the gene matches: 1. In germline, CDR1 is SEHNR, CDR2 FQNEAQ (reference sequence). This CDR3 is CASSLGTGGADTQYF. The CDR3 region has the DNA TGTGCCAGCAGCTTAGGGACAGGGGGCGCAGATACGCAGTATTTT.

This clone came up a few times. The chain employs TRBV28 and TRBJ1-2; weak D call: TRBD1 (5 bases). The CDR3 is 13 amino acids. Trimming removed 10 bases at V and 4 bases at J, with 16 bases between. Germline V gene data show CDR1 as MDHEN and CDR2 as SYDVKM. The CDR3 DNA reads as TGTGCCACCAAGGAGGGGCAGAGCTATGGCTACACCTTC. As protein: CATKEGQSYGYTF.

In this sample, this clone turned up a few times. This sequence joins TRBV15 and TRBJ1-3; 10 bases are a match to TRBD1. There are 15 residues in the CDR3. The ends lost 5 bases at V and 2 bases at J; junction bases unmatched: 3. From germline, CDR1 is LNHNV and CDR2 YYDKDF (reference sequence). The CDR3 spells CATSRDRGAGNTIYF. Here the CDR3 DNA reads TGTGCCACCAGCCGGGACAGGGGAGCTGGAAACACCATATATTTT.